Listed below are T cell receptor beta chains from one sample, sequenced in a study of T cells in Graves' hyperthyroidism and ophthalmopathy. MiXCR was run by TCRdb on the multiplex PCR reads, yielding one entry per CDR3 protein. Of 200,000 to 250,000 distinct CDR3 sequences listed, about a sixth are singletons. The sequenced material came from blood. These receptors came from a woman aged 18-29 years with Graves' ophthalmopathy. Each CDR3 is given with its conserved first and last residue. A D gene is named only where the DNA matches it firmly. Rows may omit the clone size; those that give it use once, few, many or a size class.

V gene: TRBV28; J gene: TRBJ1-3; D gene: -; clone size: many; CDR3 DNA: TGTGCCAGCAGCGCAAGGGGTCTCTCCGGAAACACCATATATTTT; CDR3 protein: CASSARGLSGNTIYF
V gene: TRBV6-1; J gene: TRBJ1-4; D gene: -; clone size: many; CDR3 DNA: TGTGCCAGCAGTACCCGTAATGAAAAACTGTTTTTT; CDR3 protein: CASSTRNEKLFF
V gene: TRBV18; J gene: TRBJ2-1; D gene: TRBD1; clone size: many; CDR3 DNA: TGTGCCAGCTCAAAACCGGGACAGGGGGTTAATGAGCAGTTCTTC; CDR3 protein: CASSKPGQGVNEQFF
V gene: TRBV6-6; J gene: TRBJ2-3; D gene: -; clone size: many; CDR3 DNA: TGTGCCAGCAGTTACGATCGCGGGACGAGCACAGATACGCAGTATTTT; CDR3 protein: CASSYDRGTSTDTQYF
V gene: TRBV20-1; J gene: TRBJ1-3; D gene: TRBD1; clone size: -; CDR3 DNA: TGCAGTGCTAGAGATATTAATCCGCAGGGGGCTGGAAACACCATATATTTT; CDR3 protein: CSARDINPQGAGNTIYF
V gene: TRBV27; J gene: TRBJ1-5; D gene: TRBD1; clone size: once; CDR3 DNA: TGTGCCAGCAGTTTATCTGTCGGACAGGGGAATCAGCCCCAGCATTTT; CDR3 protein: CASSLSVGQGNQPQHF
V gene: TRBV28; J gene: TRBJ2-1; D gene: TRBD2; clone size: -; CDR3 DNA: TGTGCCAGCAGTTTACAAGCCGGGACTAGCGGGAGGTATGAGCAGTTCTTC; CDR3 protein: CASSLQAGTSGRYEQFF
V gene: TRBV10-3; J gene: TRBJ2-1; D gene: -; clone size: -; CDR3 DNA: TGTGCCATCAGTGCGGTTAGGGGGGGCTCAGAGGAGCAGTTCTTC; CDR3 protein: CAISAVRGGSEEQFF
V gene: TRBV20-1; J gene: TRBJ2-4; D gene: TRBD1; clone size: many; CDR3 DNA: TGCAGTGCTAGAGATCACGGACAGGGTTTAGACATTCAGTACTTC; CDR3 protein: CSARDHGQGLDIQYF
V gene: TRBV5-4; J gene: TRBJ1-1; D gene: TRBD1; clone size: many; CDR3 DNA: TGTGCCAGCAGCTTGACCGGACAGGGGCGGGGCACTGAAGCTTTCTTT; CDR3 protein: CASSLTGQGRGTEAFF
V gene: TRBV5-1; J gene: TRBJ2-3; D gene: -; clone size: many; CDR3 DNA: TGCGCCAGCCGTGAGCAGGCAACAGATACGCAGTATTTT; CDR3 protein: CASREQATDTQYF
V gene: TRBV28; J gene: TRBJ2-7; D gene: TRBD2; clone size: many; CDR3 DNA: TGTGCCAGCAGTTTAATAGGGACTAGCGGGAAGAGTAGGTCCTACGAGCAGTACTTC; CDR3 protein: CASSLIGTSGKSRSYEQYF
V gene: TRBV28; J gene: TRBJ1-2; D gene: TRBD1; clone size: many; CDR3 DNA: TGTGCCAGCAGTTTCGGTGGATATGGACAGGGTTATGGCTACACCTTC; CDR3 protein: CASSFGGYGQGYGYTF
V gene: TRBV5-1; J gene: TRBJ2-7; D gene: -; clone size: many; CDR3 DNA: TGCGCCAGCAGCTTACCCGAAAGTGTTGGCGAGCAGTACTTC; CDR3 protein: CASSLPESVGEQYF
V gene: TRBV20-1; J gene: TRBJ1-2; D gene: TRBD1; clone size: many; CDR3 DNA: TGCAGTGCTAGAGATATTATGGACAGGGGTTATGGCTACACCTTC; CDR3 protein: CSARDIMDRGYGYTF
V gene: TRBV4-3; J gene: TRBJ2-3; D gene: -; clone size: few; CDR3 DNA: TGCGCCAGCAGCCAAGACAGGGGCAGGGCAGGTACGCAGTATTTT; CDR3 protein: CASSQDRGRAGTQYF
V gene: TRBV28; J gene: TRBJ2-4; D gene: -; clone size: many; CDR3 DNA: TGTGCCAGCAGTCCAAGTGGGGCCATTCAGTACTTC; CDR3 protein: CASSPSGAIQYF
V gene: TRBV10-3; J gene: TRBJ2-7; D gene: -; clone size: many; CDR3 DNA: TGTGCCATCAGTGAGTCGCGGTGGCAGACCTACGAGCAGTACTTC; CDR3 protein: CAISESRWQTYEQYF
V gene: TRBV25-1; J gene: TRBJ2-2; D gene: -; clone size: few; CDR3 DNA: TGTGCCAGCAGTCATAACAGGGAGGCCACCGGGGAGCTGTTTTTT; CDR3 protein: CASSHNREATGELFF
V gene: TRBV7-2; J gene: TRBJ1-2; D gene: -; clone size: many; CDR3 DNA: TGTGCCAGCAGCTTAGGGCACAGGAGCACTAACTATGGCTACACCTTC; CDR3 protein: CASSLGHRSTNYGYTF
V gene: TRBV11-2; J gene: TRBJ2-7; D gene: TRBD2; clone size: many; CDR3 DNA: TGTGCCAGCAGCTCAAACCGACTAGCGGGAGGGGGTGAGCAGTACTTC; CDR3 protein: CASSSNRLAGGGEQYF
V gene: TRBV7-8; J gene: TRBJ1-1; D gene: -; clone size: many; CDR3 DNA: TGTGCCAGCAGCTTTTACACGGACGTGAACACTGAAGCTTTCTTT; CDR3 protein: CASSFYTDVNTEAFF
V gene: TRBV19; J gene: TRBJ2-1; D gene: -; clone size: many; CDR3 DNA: TGTGCCAGTAGTACAACGGGGGTCCCACAAGAGCAGTTCTTC; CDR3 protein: CASSTTGVPQEQFF
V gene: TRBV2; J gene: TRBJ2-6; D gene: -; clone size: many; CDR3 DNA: TGTGCCAGCAGTGAAAGTATCTCTGGGGCCAACGTCCTGACTTTC; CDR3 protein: CASSESISGANVLTF
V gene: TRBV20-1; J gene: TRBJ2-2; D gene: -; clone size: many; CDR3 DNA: TGCAGTGCTAGAGAGGGGATCGGGGAGCTGTTTTTT; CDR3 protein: CSAREGIGELFF
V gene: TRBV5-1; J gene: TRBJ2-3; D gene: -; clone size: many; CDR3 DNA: TGCGCCAGCAGCTTGGCTAGCGCAGATACGCAGTATTTT; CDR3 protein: CASSLASADTQYF
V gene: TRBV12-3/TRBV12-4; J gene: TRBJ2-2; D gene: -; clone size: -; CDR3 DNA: -; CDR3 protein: CASSSRFSSRDRDPPGSCFF
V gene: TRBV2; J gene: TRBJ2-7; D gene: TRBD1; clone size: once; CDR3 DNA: TGTGCCAGCGCCAGGACCAGGACAGGGCTCGAGCAGTACTTC; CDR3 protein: CASARTRTGLEQYF
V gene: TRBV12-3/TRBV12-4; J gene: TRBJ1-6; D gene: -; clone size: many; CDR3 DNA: TGTGCCAGCAGTTTAGAGGTGAGGCGCTCACCCCTCCACTTT; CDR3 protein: CASSLEVRRSPLHF
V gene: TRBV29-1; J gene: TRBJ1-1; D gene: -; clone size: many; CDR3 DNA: TGCAGCGTTGAAGATAATAGACAGGAAGCTTTCTTT; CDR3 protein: CSVEDNRQEAFF
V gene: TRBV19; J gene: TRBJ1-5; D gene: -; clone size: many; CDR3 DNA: TGTGCCTCGGCCAGGGTTGATAGCAATCAGCCCCAGCATTTT; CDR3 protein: CASARVDSNQPQHF
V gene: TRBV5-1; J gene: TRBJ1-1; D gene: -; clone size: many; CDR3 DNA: TGTGCCAGCAGCTTAGAAGGGAACACTGAAGCTTTCTTT; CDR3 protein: CASSLEGNTEAFF
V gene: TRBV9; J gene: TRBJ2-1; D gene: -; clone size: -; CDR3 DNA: TGTGCCAGCAGCGTAGCCCCTGTCTACAATGAGCAGTTCTTC; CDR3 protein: CASSVAPVYNEQFF
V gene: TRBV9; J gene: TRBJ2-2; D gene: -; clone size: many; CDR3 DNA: TGTGCCAGCAGCCCTCGACTTGCGAACACCGGGGAGCTGTTTTTT; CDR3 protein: CASSPRLANTGELFF
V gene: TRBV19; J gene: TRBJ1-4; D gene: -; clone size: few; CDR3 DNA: TGTGCCAGTAGTACTACACCGGGACGGGCTAATGAAAAACTGTTTTTT; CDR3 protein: CASSTTPGRANEKLFF
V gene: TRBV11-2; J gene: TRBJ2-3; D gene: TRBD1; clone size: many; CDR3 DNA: TGTGCCAGCAGCTTTGGGGACAGGGCCCAAGATACGCAGTATTTT; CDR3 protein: CASSFGDRAQDTQYF
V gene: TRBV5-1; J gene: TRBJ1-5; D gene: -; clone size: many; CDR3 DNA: TGCGCCAGCAGCTTAACCCCACTGGGGAGGGGTGGACAGCCCCAGCATTTT; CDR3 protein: CASSLTPLGRGGQPQHF
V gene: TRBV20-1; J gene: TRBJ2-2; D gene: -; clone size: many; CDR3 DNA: TGCAGTGCTAGGGCGACGGTGAACACCGGGGAGCTGTTTTTT; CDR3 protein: CSARATVNTGELFF
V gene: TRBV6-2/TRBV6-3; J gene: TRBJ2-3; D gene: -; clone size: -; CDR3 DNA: TGTGCCAGCAGGTCACGGGACGGAGGAGCAGATACGCAGTATTTT; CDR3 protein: CASRSRDGGADTQYF
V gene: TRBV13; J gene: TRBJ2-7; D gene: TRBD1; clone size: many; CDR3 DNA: TGTGCCAGCAGCTCACGGGACAGGGAGAGCTACGAGCAGTACTTC; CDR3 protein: CASSSRDRESYEQYF
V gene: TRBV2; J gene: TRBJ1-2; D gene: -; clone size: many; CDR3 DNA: TGTGCCAGCAGTGATGGGGGGATCTATGGCTACACCTTC; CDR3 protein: CASSDGGIYGYTF
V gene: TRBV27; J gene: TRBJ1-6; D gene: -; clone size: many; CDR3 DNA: TGTGCCAGCGGTTACCCAGGACATGGAATTAGCTCCTATAATTCACCCCTCCACTTT; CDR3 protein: CASGYPGHGISSYNSPLHF
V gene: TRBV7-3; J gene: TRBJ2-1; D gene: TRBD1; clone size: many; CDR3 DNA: TGTGCCAGCAGCCCTACGGGGACAGGGTACAATGAGCAGTTCTTC; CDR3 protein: CASSPTGTGYNEQFF
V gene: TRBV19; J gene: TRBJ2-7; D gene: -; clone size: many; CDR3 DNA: TGTGCCAGTAGTATGATGGGGGCCGAGCAGTACTTC; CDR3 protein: CASSMMGAEQYF
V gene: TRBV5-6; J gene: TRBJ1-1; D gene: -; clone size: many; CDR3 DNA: TGTGCCAGCAGCGGGGGAGGGGAGACCACTGAAGCTTTCTTT; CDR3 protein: CASSGGGETTEAFF
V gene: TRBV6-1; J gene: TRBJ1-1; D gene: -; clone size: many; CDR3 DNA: TGTGCCACCACCACGGGTAACACTGAAGCTTTCTTT; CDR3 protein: CATTTGNTEAFF
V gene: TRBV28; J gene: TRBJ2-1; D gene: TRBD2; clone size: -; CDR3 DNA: TGTGCCAGCAGTTCGCCCTCACTGACTAGCGGGAGTCCCAATGAGCAGTTCTTC; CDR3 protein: CASSSPSLTSGSPNEQFF
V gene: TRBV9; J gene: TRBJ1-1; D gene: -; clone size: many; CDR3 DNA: TGTGCCAGCAGCGTATCGTACCGCTGGGGCACTGAAGCTTTCTTT; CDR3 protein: CASSVSYRWGTEAFF